Following are 18 T cell receptor beta chains from one sample sequenced in a study of HIV-infected patients and healthy controls. Reverse transcription used roughly 450 ng RNA and constant-region primers for alpha and beta. Alpha and beta chain libraries were made separately by chain-specific third strand synthesis with multiplexing indices. TCRdb reprocessed the 5' RACE reads via MiXCR and lists one record per CDR3 protein. The table has 10,000 to 15,000 distinct CDR3 sequences, 9.5% to 13% seen once; the top ten hold under 6.5%. Whole blood was used without fractionation, so all unsorted peripheral T cells were included. The sequenced sample was blood. These receptors all stem from an adult in good health.

The table lists this clonotype with many counts. The rearrangement links TRBV7-2 to TRBJ1-5, with a weak D call TRBD1 (5 bases). This CDR3 comprises 15 residues. CDR1 is SGHTA and CDR2 is FQGNSA in the germline V gene. V lost 5 bases to trimming and J lost 3 bases, with 14 bases between them. CDR3 sequence reads: CASSPREGHNQPQHF. The CDR3 nucleotides are TGTGCCAGCAGCCCTAGGGAGGGGCACAATCAGCCCCAGCATTTT.

The CDR3 DNA follows: TGTGCCAGCTCACCACTAGACGGACTGAATGAGCAGTTCTTC. Translation: CASSPLDGLNEQFF. V usage is TRBV18 and J usage is TRBJ2-1; tentative D call: TRBD2 (5 bases). Germline V gene lookup returns CDR1 KGHSH and CDR2 LQKENI. With 1 base removed from V and 7 bases from J, the gap between germline ends came to 11 bases. There are 14 residues in the CDR3.

This clonotype has a count of ten or more. The chain uses TRBV7-2 and TRBJ2-2; the match to TRBD1 covers 9 bases. The CDR3 is 14 residues long. Losses at the gene ends were 5 bases for V and 5 bases for J; bases not matched to a gene: 3. In germline, CDR1 is SGHTA, CDR2 FQGNSA. The CDR3 DNA is TGTGCCAGCAGCCGACAGGGGGTAACCGGGGAGCTGTTTTTT. It is translated as CASSRQGVTGELFF.

The chain recombines TRBV6-1 with TRBJ2-7; the match to TRBD2 covers 14 bases. CDR3 length: 14 residues. V dropped 8 bases and J dropped 7; count of bases not matched to a gene: 7. Germline loops: CDR1 MNHNS, CDR2 SASEGT. CDR3 bases: TGTGCCAGCCGGGGACTAGCGGGAGTGGGTGAGCAGTACTTC. Amino acid sequence: CASRGLAGVGEQYF.

Ten or more counts support this clonotype. The V gene is TRBV4-1, the J gene TRBJ1-4; D is ambiguous. CDR3 length: 16 residues. CDR1 and CDR2 (germline): MGHRA, YSYEKL. Deletions cut 1 base from V and 8 bases from J, with 17 bases between. The DNA of the CDR3 is TGCGCCAGCAGCCAAGGCCAGGTCTCGGCCGGAGAAAAACTGTTTTTT. Translating gives CASSQGQVSAGEKLFF.

In this sample, this clonotype turned up many times. The chain employs TRBV3-1 and TRBJ1-1; tentatively, D is TRBD1 (5 bases). CDR1 LGHDT and CDR2 YNNKEL come from the germline V gene (reference sequence). V gave up 0 bases and J gave up 1 base, with 12 bases separating them. The CDR3 runs to 16 residues. CDR3 amino acids: CASSQDLRTGNTEAFF. The DNA of the CDR3 is TGTGCCAGCAGCCAAGATTTGCGAACAGGGAACACTGAAGCTTTCTTT.

By proportion, this clonotype is medium-sized (0.01 to 0.1%). The V gene is TRBV27, the J gene TRBJ2-2, with TRBD2 identical over 7 bases. Germline assignment: CDR1 MNHEY and CDR2 SMNVEV (reference sequence). Unmatched junction bases numbered 0, after V lost 3 bases and J lost 5 bases. CDR3 length equals 13 residues. This CDR3 reads CASSFGGTGELFF. Here the CDR3 DNA reads TGTGCCAGCAGTTTCGGGGGGACCGGGGAGCTGTTTTTT.

This clonotype was counted many times. The chain couples TRBV4-1 to TRBJ2-2; unclear D gene. The CDR3 contains 14 residues. V was clipped by 0 bases and J by 6 bases, with 8 bases between them. In germline, CDR1 is MGHRA, CDR2 YSYEKL. CDR3 in DNA: TGCGCCAGCAGCCAAGAAGGATTGGCCGGGGAGCTGTTTTTT. It specifies CASSQEGLAGELFF.

This clonotype was recorded a few times. The chain links TRBV20-1 to TRBJ2-3, with D possibly being TRBD1 (7 bases). Germline CDR1 is DFQATT and CDR2 is SNEGSKA (reference sequence). This CDR3 spans 13 amino acids. The V gene lost 4 bases and the J gene lost 5 bases, with 13 bases spanning the gap. CDR3 region: CSATGGSGDTQYF. CDR3 nucleotides: TGCAGTGCTACAGGGGGTAGCGGAGATACGCAGTATTTT.

The rearrangement uses TRBV29-1 and TRBJ2-3; no definite D call. Germline V lookup: CDR1 SQVTM, CDR2 ANQGSEA. V was pared by 1 base and J by 0 bases, with 8 bases between. The CDR3 is made up of 14 amino acids. CDR3 loop: CSVEGHQSTDTQYF. As DNA, the CDR3 is TGCAGCGTTGAAGGACACCAAAGCACAGATACGCAGTATTTT.

This clonotype has at least ten counts. The V gene is TRBV20-1, the J gene TRBJ2-1; perhaps TRBD2 as D (5 bases). Germline V gene sequence: CDR1 DFQATT, CDR2 SNEGSKA (reference sequence). The germline V and J ends were trimmed by 6 bases and 3 bases, with 15 bases remaining between them. The CDR3 loop spans 14 amino acids. The CDR3 coding sequence is TGCAGTGCCGCTGTTCTAGCTTTCTACAATGAGCAGTTCTTC. Protein product: CSAAVLAFYNEQFF.

This clonotype has at least ten counts. The chain uses TRBV2 and TRBJ2-5, with no clear D. Germline V lookup: CDR1 SNHLY, CDR2 FYNNEI. This CDR3 contains 13 residues. The ends were cut back, 0 bases at V and 5 bases at J, with 7 bases in the middle. The CDR3 sequence is CASSEALMETQYF. The DNA of the CDR3 is TGTGCCAGCAGTGAAGCGCTTATGGAGACCCAGTACTTC.

This clonotype is labeled medium-sized. The chain has TRBV18 and TRBJ1-2; D remains unclear. Germline V gene data show CDR1 as KGHSH and CDR2 as LQKENI. V was pared by 3 bases and J by 8 bases, with 13 bases between. The CDR3 has 13 residues. DNA of the CDR3: TGTGCCAGCTCACCCGGGGAGGCCAGGGGCTACACCTTC. Encoded protein: CASSPGEARGYTF. The full variable domain, rest sourced from reference TRBV18 and TRBJ1-2, is NAGVMQNPRHLVRRRGQEARLRCSPMKGHSHVYWYRQLPEEGLKFMVYLQKENIIDESGMPKERFSAEFPKEGPSILRIQQVVRGDSAAYFCASSPGEARGYTFGSGTRLTVV.

This clonotype is termed medium-sized. This chain connects TRBV25-1 to TRBJ2-5; D is possibly TRBD1 (6 bases). Germline CDR1 MGHDK, CDR2 SYGVNS. This CDR3 spans 16 amino acids. Trimming left V 3 bases short and J 4 bases short, with 18 bases between. DNA for the CDR3: TGTGCCAGCAGTGAGCCCCGTCCGGACAGAGGAGAGACCCAGTACTTC. This gives the protein CASSEPRPDRGETQYF.

This clonotype occurred many times. The chain couples TRBV2 to TRBJ2-6, with a tentative D call TRBD2 (5 bases). The germline gives CDR1 SNHLY, CDR2 FYNNEI. The CDR3 covers 17 residues. V dropped 5 bases and J dropped 0 bases, with 14 bases sitting between them. CDR3 nucleotides: TGTGCCAGCAGTAGAGGGCAGGCGAACTCTGGGGCCAACGTCCTGACTTTC. Residues: CASSRGQANSGANVLTF.

By proportion, this clonotype is medium-sized. The chain links TRBV20-1 to TRBJ1-1; no clear D. The CDR3 covers 15 residues. Germline V gene sequence: CDR1 DFQATT, CDR2 SNEGSKA (reference sequence). Trimming stripped 6 bases from V and 4 bases from J, with 21 bases between. Here the CDR3 DNA reads TGCAGTGCCAACCCGAATTTAATCGCGAGCACTGAAGCTTTCTTT. Amino acids: CSANPNLIASTEAFF.

The V gene is TRBV28, the J gene TRBJ2-7; D not resolved. The germline V gene has CDR1 MDHEN and CDR2 SYDVKM. V was pared by 10 bases and J by 3 bases, with 13 bases between. This CDR3 contains 12 residues. As DNA, the CDR3 is TGTGCCACGCAACGGGTCCGCTACGAGCAGTACTTC. Protein: CATQRVRYEQYF.

This clonotype is categorized as medium-sized. The CDR3 DNA is TGTGCCAGCAGAAGGACTAGCGGGAGGACAGATACGCAGTATTTT. Its translation is CASRRTSGRTDTQYF. The chain uses TRBV6-6 and TRBJ2-3; 14 nucleotides match TRBD2. Trimming at V came to 6 bases and at J to 3 bases, leaving 2 bases not matched to a gene. The CDR3 runs 15 residues. Germline V gene sequence: CDR1 MNHNY, CDR2 SVGAGI (reference sequence).